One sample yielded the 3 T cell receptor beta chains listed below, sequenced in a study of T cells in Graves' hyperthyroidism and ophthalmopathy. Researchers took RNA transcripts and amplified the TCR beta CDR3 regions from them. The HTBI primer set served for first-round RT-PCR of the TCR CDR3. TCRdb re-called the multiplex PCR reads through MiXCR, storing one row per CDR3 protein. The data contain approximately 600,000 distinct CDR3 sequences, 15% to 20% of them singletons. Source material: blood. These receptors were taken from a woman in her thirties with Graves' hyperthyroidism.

This chain's CDR3 is CASSEEDEKLFF. The CDR3 DNA sequence: TGTGCCAGCAGCGAGGAAGATGAAAAACTGTTTTTT. The chain carries TRBV2 and TRBJ1-4; D is uncertain. The CDR3 sequence is 12 residues long. Deletions cut 6 bases from V and 6 bases from J, with 8 bases between. Germline V CDR1 and CDR2: SNHLY, FYNNEI. Variable domain in full (rest from reference TRBV2 and TRBJ1-4): EPEVTQTPSHQVTQMGQEVILRCVPISNHLYFYWYRQILGQKVEFLVSFYNNEISEKSEIFDDQFSVERPDGSNFTLKIRSTKLEDSAMYFCASSEEDEKLFFGSGTQLSVL.

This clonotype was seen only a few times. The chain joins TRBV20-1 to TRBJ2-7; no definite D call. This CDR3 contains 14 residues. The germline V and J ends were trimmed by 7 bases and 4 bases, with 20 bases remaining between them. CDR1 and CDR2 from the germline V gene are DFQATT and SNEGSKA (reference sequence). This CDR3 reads CSVREDLPTYEQYF. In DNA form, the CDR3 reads TGCAGTGTGAGAGAGGACCTTCCGACTTACGAGCAGTACTTC.

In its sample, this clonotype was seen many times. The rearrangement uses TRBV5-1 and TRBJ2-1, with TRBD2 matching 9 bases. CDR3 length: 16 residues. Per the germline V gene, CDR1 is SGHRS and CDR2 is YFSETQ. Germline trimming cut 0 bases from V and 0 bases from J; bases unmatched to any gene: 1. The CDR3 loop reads CASSLVSGSSYNEQFF. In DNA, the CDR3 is TGCGCCAGCAGCTTGGTTAGCGGGAGCTCCTACAATGAGCAGTTCTTC.